The 16 T cell receptor beta chains reported below all come from one sample, sequenced in a study of tumor and adjacent non-tumor tissue in lung cancer. A modified ARM-PCR protocol with three rounds of nested PCR amplified TCRbeta. One entry per CDR3 protein, called by TCRdb with MiXCR from the multiplex PCR reads. The sample shows 84,000 or so distinct CDR3 sequences, around 57% of them seen only once. No cell sorting was done before RNA was extracted from the tissue. The source material was lung tumor tissue. The receptor source for this set is a man aged 65 to 85 with non-small cell lung cancer.

As concerns this clonotype: The junction departs from the called germline gene at one end, perhaps through a read error. The chain recombines TRBV11-2 with TRBJ2-7; D is unclear. Germline V gene sequence: CDR1 SGHAT, CDR2 FQNNGV. The CDR3 extends over 12 amino acids. CDR3 loop: CVSSLWGYEQYF. The CDR3 DNA follows: TGTGTCAGCAGCTTATGGGGATACGAGCAATACTTC. Full variable domain (rest looked up from reference TRBV11-2 and TRBJ2-7): EAGVAQSPRYKIIEKRQSVAFWCNPISGHATLYWYQQILGQGPKLLIQFQNNGVVDDSQLPKDRFSAERLKGVDSTLKIQPAKLEDSAVYLCVSSLWGYEQYFGPGTRLTVT.

About this clonotype: Germline and junction disagree at one end, which may indicate a read error. The chain recombines TRBV7-9 with TRBJ2-3; D might be TRBD1 or TRBD2, each matching 10 bases. The CDR3 consists of 16 residues. From germline, CDR1 is SEHNR and CDR2 FQNEAQ (reference sequence). The chain's CDR3 is CVSGLAGGQGSSSSYF. DNA for the CDR3: TGTGTCAGCGGCTTAGCGGGGGGACAGGGGTCAAGCTCGTCGTATTTT. The variable domain in full, completed from reference TRBV7-9 and TRBJ2-3, reads DTGVSQNPRHKITKRGQNVTFRCDPISEHNRLYWYRQTLGQGPEFLTYFQNEAQLEKSRLLSDRFSAERPKGSFSTLEIQRTEQGDSAMYLCVSGLAGGQGSSSSYFGPGTRLTVL.

This clonotype was picked up one time. Since no conserved phenylalanine or tryptophan closes the CDR3, a read error is the likely cause. The DNA is left out, because the CDR3 cannot be placed on it with certainty; the CDR3 is given as TCRdb lists it. This chain links TRBV5-4 with TRBJ2-2. Including both end residues, the CDR3 is 14 amino acids long. CDR1 is SGHNT, CDR2 YYREEE, per germline (reference sequence). The CDR3 is CASSSATQSGERFL.

By share of the sample, this clonotype is medium-sized. The chain has TRBV12-3 or TRBV12-4 and TRBJ1-1; no firm D call. The ends were cut back, 5 bases at V and 2 bases at J, with 15 bases in the middle. The CDR3 is made up of 15 amino acids. DNA for the CDR3: TGTGCCAGCAGTGTCGGCGGAAAGGGAAACACTGAAGCTTTCTTT. The encoded protein is CASSVGGKGNTEAFF.

Points on this clonotype: A read error may produce the germline difference seen at one junction end. The chain combines TRBV4-1 with TRBJ2-3; no firm D call. CDR3 length: 14 residues. Per germline, CDR1 MGHRA and CDR2 YSYEKL. The CDR3 here is CASSRDRITDTQYF. CDR3 sequence (DNA): TGTGCCAGCAGCCGAGATAGGATAACAGATACGCAGTATTTT.

This clonotype was detected ten times or more. This sequence joins TRBV28 and TRBJ1-2; tentatively, D is TRBD1 (5 bases). The V end lost 3 bases, the J end lost 5 bases, and 10 bases lay between the germline ends. Germline V gives CDR1 MDHEN, CDR2 SYDVKM. The CDR3 contains 13 residues. The CDR3 region has the DNA TGTGCCAGCAGTTTTTCAGGGAATTATGGCTACACCTTC. This gives the protein CASSFSGNYGYTF.

As concerns this clonotype: The junction shows a germline mismatch at one end, possibly a read error. The J gene is TRBJ2-5, the V gene TRBV2; D possibly corresponds to TRBD1 (6 bases). This CDR3 contains 12 residues. The V gene's germline CDR1 is SNHLY and CDR2 FYNNEI. CDR3 protein: CVSGQRAETQYF. DNA for the CDR3: TGTGTCAGCGGACAGCGAGCAGAGACCCAGTACTTC.

Comment on this clonotype: A clone one base away is much larger, so this may be a read error. The genes are TRBV28 and TRBJ1-5, with 9 nucleotides matching TRBD1. Germline V lookup: CDR1 MDHEN, CDR2 SYDVKM. The CDR3 runs to 15 residues. V was clipped by 7 bases and J by 8 bases; unmatched bases: 12. The CDR3 loop reads CASILRDRDSEPQHF. The CDR3 nucleotides read TGTGCCAGCATTCTGAGGGACAGGGATAGTGAGCCCCAGCATTTT.

The genes are TRBV6-5 and TRBJ2-3, with a weak D call TRBD2 (6 bases). Germline V gives CDR1 MNHEY, CDR2 SVGAGI. The CDR3 is made up of 15 amino acids. Trimming stripped 4 bases from V and 5 bases from J, with 16 bases between. The chain's CDR3 is CASSFNGRGEDTQYF. In nucleotides, the CDR3 is TGTGCCAGCAGTTTTAACGGGAGAGGGGAAGATACGCAGTATTTT.

This clonotype was detected a few times. The chain recombines TRBV20-1 with TRBJ2-5, with 9 bases lining up with TRBD1. The CDR3 sequence is 14 residues long. Germline V gives CDR1 DFQATT, CDR2 SNEGSKA (reference sequence). V gave up 3 bases and J gave up 5 bases; unmatched junction bases: 7. CDR3 nucleotide sequence: TGCAGTGCTAGCCGGGACAGGGCGAGGGAGACCCAGTACTTC. The encoded protein is CSASRDRARETQYF.

On this clonotype itself: A clone one base away is much larger, so this may be a read error. The V gene is TRBV7-8, the J gene TRBJ2-1, with D perhaps matching TRBD2 (5 bases). Germline assignment: CDR1 SGHVS and CDR2 FQNEAQ. This CDR3 spans 13 amino acids. The CDR3 DNA is TGTGCCAACAGCTTTAGGTCGGGGAATGAGCAGTTCTTC. This codes for CANSFRSGNEQFF. The full variable domain, completed using reference TRBV7-8 and TRBJ2-1, is GAGVSQSPRYKVAKRGQDVALRCDPISGHVSLFWYQQALGQGPEFLTYFQNEAQLDKSGLPSDRFFAERPEGSVSTLKIQRTQQEDSAVYLCANSFRSGNEQFFGPGTRLTVL.

Concerning this clonotype itself: The junction and the germline gene differ at one end; a read error may be behind it. The chain carries TRBV6-5 and TRBJ2-3; D ambiguous. Germline V gene data show CDR1 as MNHEY and CDR2 as SVGAGI. The length of the CDR3 is 13 residues. As DNA, the CDR3 is TGTGCCAGCAGGTGGGCCAACACAGATACACAGTATTTT. As protein: CASRWANTDTQYF.

The genes are TRBV10-3 and TRBJ2-3; TRBD2 is a possible D gene (6 bases). Germline assignment: CDR1 ENHRY and CDR2 SYGVKD. Trimming pared 8 bases from V and 0 bases from J, leaving 12 bases between. The CDR3 is 14 residues long. This CDR3 reads CAIAGGSSTDTQYF. The CDR3 coding sequence is TGTGCCATCGCAGGAGGGTCTAGCACAGATACGCAGTATTTT.

In this sample, this clonotype turned up many times. This chain uses TRBV5-6 with TRBJ1-1; D is uncertain. There are 12 residues in the CDR3. V was trimmed by 0 bases and J by 7 bases, leaving 7 bases between them. Germline V gene data show CDR1 as SGHDT and CDR2 as YYEEEE. CDR3 bases: TGTGCCAGCAGCTTGGAGTCGGGTGAAGCTTTCTTT. It yields the protein CASSLESGEAFF.

In the case of this clonotype: This may come from a read error, since a much larger clone is one base off. The rearrangement joins TRBV4-1 to TRBJ2-7; 7 positions agree with TRBD1. Germline CDR1 is MGHRA and CDR2 is YSYEKL. CDR3 length: 16 residues. The V segment lost 1 base and the J segment 6 bases; nucleotides outside the gene matches: 12. This CDR3 reads CASSQGQGARAGEQYF. The DNA for the CDR3 is TGCGCCAGCAGCCAAGGACAGGGCGCACGTGCTGGCGAGCAGTACTTC.

In regard to this clonotype: A much bigger clone sits one base away, suggesting this may be a read error. The chain couples TRBV27 to TRBJ2-1, with TRBD1 as a possible D gene (5 bases). Trimming removed 6 bases at V and 8 bases at J, with 17 bases between. The CDR3 covers 14 residues. Germline V lookup: CDR1 MNHEY, CDR2 SMNVEV (reference sequence). The CDR3 spells CASRFEDMSYEQFF. CDR3 DNA: TGTGCCAGCAGATTCGAGGACATGTCTTATGAGCAGTTCTTC.